This T cell receptor beta chain was documented in a study of T cell clonality in common variable immunodeficiency. Data came from immunoSEQ multiplex PCR; TCRdb stores just in-frame clones and leaves some out. There are roughly 42,000 clones in the sample, none observed a single time. Notes on the study in general: Repertoire-complication correlations in CVID were limited by patient heterogeneity.

This clone appeared many times. Its antigen is unidentified. The read stops 3 residues short of the end of the CDR3; the missing end is completed from the germline J gene. Other DNA variants within this sample encode the same CDR3. The CDR3 is 15 amino acids. The junction had 3 bases not matched to a gene; V was cut back by 2 bases and J by 7 bases. Germline V lookup: CDR1 SGHRS, CDR2 YFSETQ. The sequence was obtained from a person aged 18 to 70 in good health. The chain employs TRBV5-1 and TRBJ2-1; 13 nucleotides line up with TRBD2. Sequenced input: peripheral blood mononuclear cells. The CDR3 bases that were read are TGCGCCAGCAGCTTACCGGGACTAGCGGGGAATGAG. Amino acids: CASSLPGLAGNE. From start to end, the CDR3 is CASSLPGLAGNEQFF.